This T cell receptor beta chain is from a study of human T cells and chemical hapten exposure. General study findings and limits: Counts of TCRs above 1 in 1000 frequency stayed unchanged with DPC sensitization.

This sample's time point: patch test 1, 2 weeks after DPC sensitization. The treatment here: therapeutic diphenylcyclopropenone sensitization with weekly scalp DPC. TCRdb re-called the RACE reads with MiXCR, one entry per CDR3 protein. The sample has around 120,000 distinct CDR3 sequences, about 12% seen once. The J segment lost 4 bases and the V segment lost 0 bases, leaving 4 bases of the junction unmatched. The germline gives CDR1 MNHEY, CDR2 SVGEGT. This CDR3 contains 16 residues. The table lists this clonotype with a few counts. The antigen is not known. Sequenced here: whole blood, sampled in connection with sensitization to the hapten diphenylcyclopropenone (DPC). The receptor's source is a woman in her fifties or sixties with alopecia areata. Some clones in this sample may be carry-over from other donors' samples. This chain joins TRBV6-2 or TRBV6-3 and TRBJ2-1; 9 nucleotides line up with TRBD2. The CDR3 here is CASSYSVTSGYNEQFF. The CDR3 coding sequence is TGTGCCAGCAGTTACTCGGTGACTAGCGGTTACAATGAGCAGTTCTTC.